This is a list of T cell receptor beta chains from one sample in a study of early T cells in non-severe SARS-CoV-2 infection. TCRdb used MiXCR to reprocess the 5' RACE reads, holding one entry per CDR3 protein. Of 80,000 to 95,000 distinct CDR3 sequences detected, roughly 15% appear once; the ten largest clones hold under 0.75%. Source material: whole blood. All receptors come from an adult who was a healthcare worker with PCR-confirmed SARS-CoV-2 infection or an uninfected control (not recorded which). The CDR3 runs from the conserved cysteine through the conserved F or W. A D gene is named only where the DNA matches it firmly. The size field is filled for only some rows; it gives once, few, many or a size class.

CDR3aa,CDR3nt,j_gene,d_gene,abundance,v_gene
CASTVAGRTDTQYF,TGCGCCAGCACCGTAGCGGGGCGCACAGATACGCAGTATTTT,TRBJ2-3,TRBD2,few,TRBV5-1
CASSSTGTDTQYF,TGTGCCAGCAGCTCTACAGGGACAGATACGCAGTATTTT,TRBJ2-3,.,many,TRBV5-4
CASSFQATNNQPQHF,TGTGCCAGCAGTTTTCAGGCGACTAATAATCAGCCCCAGCATTTT,TRBJ1-5,.,few,TRBV27
CASSQIEAGGGILAGYTF,TGTGCCAGCAGCCAAATTGAGGCAGGGGGTGGAATTCTTGCCGGCTACACCTTC,TRBJ1-2,TRBD1,many,TRBV14
CASQQGGLSTEAFF,TGTGCCAGCCAACAGGGCGGTTTGAGCACTGAAGCTTTCTTT,TRBJ1-1,.,few,TRBV25-1
CASSDALAGGQVNIQYF,TGTGCCAGCAGTGATGCTCTAGCGGGGGGGCAAGTAAACATTCAGTACTTC,TRBJ2-4,TRBD2,many,TRBV2
CASRRDIGNTIYF,TGTGCCAGCAGGCGGGACATCGGAAACACCATATATTTT,TRBJ1-3,.,.,TRBV2
CATSSLGGQPQHF,TGTGCCACCAGCTCCCTCGGAGGTCAGCCCCAGCATTTT,TRBJ1-5,.,.,TRBV15
CASSLYGLYNEQFF,TGTGCCAGCAGTTTATATGGACTATACAATGAGCAGTTCTTC,TRBJ2-1,.,.,TRBV28
CASSPTLETDTQYF,TGCGCCAGCAGTCCGACTCTAGAAACAGATACGCAGTATTTT,TRBJ2-3,.,.,TRBV10-1
CASSGMDRYGYTF,TGTGCCAGCAGTGGAATGGATCGGTATGGCTACACCTTC,TRBJ1-2,.,.,TRBV2
CASSQTGRTGVKSTDTQYF,TGTGCCAGCAGCCAAACAGGGAGAACCGGGGTGAAGAGCACAGATACGCAGTATTTT,TRBJ2-3,.,many,TRBV9
CATSDPPKTNAEDTQYF,TGTGCCACCAGTGATCCCCCTAAGACCAATGCCGAAGATACGCAGTATTTT,TRBJ2-3,.,once,TRBV24-1
CASSLLDRGLGNEQFF,TGTGCCAGCAGTTTACTGGATAGGGGGCTAGGCAATGAGCAGTTCTTC,TRBJ2-1,TRBD1,.,TRBV12-3/TRBV12-4
CASSQDWISGGLQETQYF,TGTGCCAGCAGCCAAGATTGGATTAGCGGGGGGCTACAAGAGACCCAGTACTTC,TRBJ2-5,TRBD2,many,TRBV14
CSVDVGAEETQYF,TGCAGCGTTGATGTGGGGGCAGAAGAGACCCAGTACTTC,TRBJ2-5,.,.,TRBV29-1
CASSIGTPNQPQHF,TGCGCCAGCAGCATAGGGACACCGAATCAGCCCCAGCATTTT,TRBJ1-5,.,.,TRBV5-1
CASRIAGGQHTQYF,TGTGCCAGCAGGATAGCGGGGGGGCAGCATACGCAGTATTTT,TRBJ2-3,TRBD2,many,TRBV7-3
CASSLLGSNTGELFF,TGCGCCAGCAGCTTGCTCGGATCCAACACCGGGGAGCTGTTTTTT,TRBJ2-2,.,few,TRBV5-1
CAWRQGVLTEAFF,TGTGCCTGGAGGCAGGGGGTCCTCACTGAAGCTTTCTTT,TRBJ1-1,TRBD1,.,TRBV30
CSAATFNNEQYF,TGCAGCGCTGCTACTTTTAATAATGAGCAGTATTTT,TRBJ2-3,.,.,TRBV29-1
CASTKTTGNANTEAFF,TGTGCCAGCACAAAGACGACAGGGAACGCGAACACTGAAGCTTTCTTT,TRBJ1-1,TRBD1,.,TRBV7-9
CASSRTPGLEETQYF,TGTGCCAGCAGTCGAACTCCGGGACTAGAAGAGACCCAGTACTTC,TRBJ2-5,TRBD2,.,TRBV9
CATSKGRGQETQYF,TGTGCCACCTCCAAGGGCAGGGGGCAAGAGACCCAGTACTTC,TRBJ2-5,TRBD1,few,TRBV10-3
CASSPDRILRAEAFF,TGTGCCAGCAGTCCAGACAGGATCTTAAGGGCTGAAGCTTTCTTT,TRBJ1-1,.,few,TRBV6-1
CASRLGDPNTEAFF,TGTGCCAGCAGATTGGGGGATCCGAACACTGAAGCTTTCTTT,TRBJ1-1,.,few,TRBV12-3/TRBV12-4
CASSQDFPRQGHYGYTF,TGTGCCAGCAGCCAAGATTTCCCCCGGCAAGGGCACTATGGCTACACCTTC,TRBJ1-2,.,few,TRBV3-1
CASSITSNTEAFF,TGTGCCAGTAGTATTACGTCAAACACTGAAGCTTTCTTT,TRBJ1-1,.,.,TRBV19
CASSLNPSLGGEAFF,TGCGCCAGCAGCTTAAACCCCAGCCTTGGGGGTGAAGCTTTCTTT,TRBJ1-1,.,few,TRBV5-1
CASTRMGEDQPQHF,TGTGCCAGCACGAGGATGGGGGAAGATCAGCCCCAGCATTTT,TRBJ1-5,.,.,TRBV12-3/TRBV12-4
CASSPTGGLGNTIYF,TGTGCCAGCAGCCCAACCGGGGGCCTAGGAAACACCATATATTTT,TRBJ1-3,.,few,TRBV11-2
CATSRDSVRDEQFF,TGTGCCACCAGCAGAGACAGCGTCAGGGATGAGCAGTTCTTC,TRBJ2-1,.,many,TRBV15
CASSVDTGRYGYTF,TGTGCCAGCAGCGTAGATACAGGGAGATATGGCTACACCTTC,TRBJ1-2,.,.,TRBV9
CASSIAEVLYNEQFF,TGTGCCAGTAGTATAGCAGAGGTCCTTTATAATGAGCAGTTCTTC,TRBJ2-1,.,.,TRBV19
CASSQVSIQETQYF,TGCGCCAGCAGCCAAGTCTCGATCCAAGAGACCCAGTACTTC,TRBJ2-5,.,.,TRBV4-1
CSVLFGSGYTF,TGCAGCGTTCTTTTTGGTTCTGGCTACACCTTC,TRBJ1-2,.,.,TRBV29-1
CASSWGLATDTQYF,TGCGCCAGCAGCTGGGGACTAGCGACAGATACGCAGTATTTT,TRBJ2-3,TRBD2,.,TRBV5-1
CASSYSDTDTQYF,TGTGCCAGCAGTTACTCCGACACAGATACGCAGTATTTT,TRBJ2-3,.,many,TRBV6-5
CASSLAGGSHNEQFF,TGTGCCAGCAGCTTAGCGGGGGGATCGCACAATGAGCAGTTCTTC,TRBJ2-1,.,few,TRBV7-6
CASSYLTGTGNPIPNTGELFF,TGTGCCAGCAGTTACCTGACCGGGACAGGCAATCCCATACCGAACACCGGGGAGCTGTTTTTT,TRBJ2-2,TRBD1,.,TRBV6-5
CASSSHLLNTEAFF,TGTGCCAGCAGTTCCCACTTATTGAACACTGAAGCTTTCTTT,TRBJ1-1,.,few,TRBV12-3/TRBV12-4
CASSHPRIPRLAGGKETQYF,TGCGCCAGCAGCCACCCCCGAATCCCGCGGCTAGCGGGGGGAAAAGAGACCCAGTACTTC,TRBJ2-5,TRBD2,few,TRBV5-1
CASSPQAGRNNEQFF,TGTGCCAGCAGCCCCCAGGCGGGGCGAAACAATGAGCAGTTCTTC,TRBJ2-1,.,.,TRBV11-2
CASSRPLPNTGELFF,TGTGCCAGCAGTAGACCCCTCCCGAACACCGGGGAGCTGTTTTTT,TRBJ2-2,.,once,TRBV6-2/TRBV6-3
CASSERPNNEQFF,TGTGCCAGCAGTGAACGCCCGAACAATGAGCAGTTCTTC,TRBJ2-1,.,few,TRBV2
CAWSDRGGEQFF,TGTGCCTGGAGTGACAGGGGTGGCGAGCAGTTCTTC,TRBJ2-1,TRBD1,few,TRBV30
CASSPDGSGNQPQHF,TGCGCCAGCAGCCCGGACGGGAGTGGCAATCAGCCCCAGCATTTT,TRBJ1-5,.,.,TRBV5-1
CASSVRTGERNEQFF,TGTGCCAGCAGTGTGAGGACAGGGGAGAGGAATGAGCAGTTCTTC,TRBJ2-1,TRBD1,.,TRBV6-1
CAWSVSRGVRGTDTQYF,TGTGCCTGGAGTGTATCGCGGGGGGTAAGAGGCACAGATACGCAGTATTTT,TRBJ2-3,TRBD2,.,TRBV30
CASSPRQGLGTEAFF,TGTGCCAGCAGCCCACGACAGGGCCTAGGGACTGAAGCTTTCTTT,TRBJ1-1,TRBD1,.,TRBV4-2
CASSVERDRLAKNIQYF,TGTGCCAGCAGCGTAGAAAGGGACAGACTAGCCAAAAACATTCAGTACTTC,TRBJ2-4,TRBD1,.,TRBV9
CASSPQDRDTGELFF,TGCGCCAGCAGCCCTCAGGACAGGGACACCGGGGAGCTGTTTTTT,TRBJ2-2,TRBD1,few,TRBV5-1
CAWSPGGHQPQHF,TGTGCCTGGAGTCCCGGAGGACACCAGCCCCAGCATTTT,TRBJ1-5,.,.,TRBV30
CASSQGKGRKTQYF,TGTGCCAGCAGCCAAGGAAAAGGGAGAAAGACCCAGTACTTC,TRBJ2-5,.,many,TRBV3-1
CPPDAHWSPNEKLFF,TGTCCCCCAGACGCCCATTGGAGTCCTAATGAAAAACTGTTTTTT,TRBJ1-4,.,.,TRBV24-1
CASMAQNNSPLHF,TGCGCCAGCATGGCACAGAATAATTCACCCCTCCACTTT,TRBJ1-6,.,.,TRBV10-2
CSARDAGGGETQYF,TGCAGTGCTAGAGATGCAGGGGGCGGAGAGACCCAGTACTTC,TRBJ2-5,TRBD1,many,TRBV20-1